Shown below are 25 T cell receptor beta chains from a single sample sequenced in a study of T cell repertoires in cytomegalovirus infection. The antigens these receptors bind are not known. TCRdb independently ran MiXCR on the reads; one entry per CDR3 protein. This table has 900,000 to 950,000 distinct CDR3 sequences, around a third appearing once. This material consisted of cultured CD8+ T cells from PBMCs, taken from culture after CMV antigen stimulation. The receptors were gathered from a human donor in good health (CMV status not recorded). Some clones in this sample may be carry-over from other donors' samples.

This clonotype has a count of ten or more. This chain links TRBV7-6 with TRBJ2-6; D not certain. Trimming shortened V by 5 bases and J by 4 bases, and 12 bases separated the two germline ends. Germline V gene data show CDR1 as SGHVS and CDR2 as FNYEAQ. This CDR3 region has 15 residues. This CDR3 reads CASSTTRGGANVLTF. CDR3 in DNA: TGTGCCAGCAGCACTACTCGTGGGGGGGCCAACGTCCTGACTTTC.

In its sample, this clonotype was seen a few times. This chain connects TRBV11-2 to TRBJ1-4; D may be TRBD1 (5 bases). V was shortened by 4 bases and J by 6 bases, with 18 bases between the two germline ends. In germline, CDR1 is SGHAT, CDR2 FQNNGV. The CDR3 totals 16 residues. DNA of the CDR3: TGTGCCAGCAGCTACTGGGGAACAGGACGTCATGAAAAACTGTTTTTT. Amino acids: CASSYWGTGRHEKLFF.

CDR3 nucleotides: TGTGCCAGCCCCGGGGCAGGGACTAGCGGGGGGGCCGTCCGTTACAATGAGCAGTTCTTC. Translated: CASPGAGTSGGAVRYNEQFF. V gene TRBV7-9 combines with J gene TRBJ2-1; 16 bases are shared with TRBD2. The CDR3 length is 20 residues. The germline V gene encodes CDR1 SEHNR and CDR2 FQNEAQ (reference sequence). The V segment lost 8 bases and the J segment 4 bases; nucleotides outside the gene matches: 17.

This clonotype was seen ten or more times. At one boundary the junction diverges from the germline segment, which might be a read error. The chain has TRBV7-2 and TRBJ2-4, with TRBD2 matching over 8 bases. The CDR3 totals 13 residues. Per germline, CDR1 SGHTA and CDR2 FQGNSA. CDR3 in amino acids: CATSGGPENIQYF. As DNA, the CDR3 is TGTGCCACCAGCGGGGGCCCCGAGAACATTCAGTACTTC.

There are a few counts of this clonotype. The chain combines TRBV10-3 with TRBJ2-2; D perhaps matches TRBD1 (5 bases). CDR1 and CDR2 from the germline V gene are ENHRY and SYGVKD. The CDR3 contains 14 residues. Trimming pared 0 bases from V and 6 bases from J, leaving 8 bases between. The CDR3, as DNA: TGTGCCATCAGTGAGTCCAAGGGGCCCGGGGAGCTGTTTTTT. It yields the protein CAISESKGPGELFF.

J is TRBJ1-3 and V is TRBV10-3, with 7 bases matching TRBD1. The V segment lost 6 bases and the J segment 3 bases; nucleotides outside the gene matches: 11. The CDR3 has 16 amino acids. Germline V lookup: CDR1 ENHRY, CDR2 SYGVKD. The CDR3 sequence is CAISTGASNYGNTIYF. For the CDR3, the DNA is TGTGCCATCAGCACAGGGGCCTCTAATTATGGAAACACCATATATTTT.

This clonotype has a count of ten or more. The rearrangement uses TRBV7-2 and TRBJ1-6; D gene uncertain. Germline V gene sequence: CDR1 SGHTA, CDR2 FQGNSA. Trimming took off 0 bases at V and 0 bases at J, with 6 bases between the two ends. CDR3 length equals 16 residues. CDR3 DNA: TGTGCCAGCAGCTTAGCTAGGAGCTCCTATAATTCACCCCTCCACTTT. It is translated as CASSLARSSYNSPLHF.

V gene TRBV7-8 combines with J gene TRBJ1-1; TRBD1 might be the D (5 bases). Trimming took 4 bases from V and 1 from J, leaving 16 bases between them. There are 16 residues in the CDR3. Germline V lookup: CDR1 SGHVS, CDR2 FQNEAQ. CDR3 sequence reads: CASSSISGTANTEAFF. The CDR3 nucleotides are TGTGCCAGCAGCTCCATCTCTGGGACGGCGAACACTGAAGCTTTCTTT. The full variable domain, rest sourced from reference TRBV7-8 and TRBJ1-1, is GAGVSQSPRYKVAKRGQDVALRCDPISGHVSLFWYQQALGQGPEFLTYFQNEAQLDKSGLPSDRFFAERPEGSVSTLKIQRTQQEDSAVYLCASSSISGTANTEAFFGQGTRLTVV.

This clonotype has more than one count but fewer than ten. For the CDR3, the DNA is TGTGCCAGCAGTTTGAGTTGGGTCGATAGCAATCAGCCCCAGCATTTT. Amino acid sequence: CASSLSWVDSNQPQHF. The chain carries TRBV12-3 or TRBV12-4 and TRBJ1-5; D remains ambiguous. CDR3 size: 16 residues. V was trimmed by 3 bases and J by 0 bases, leaving 12 bases between them.

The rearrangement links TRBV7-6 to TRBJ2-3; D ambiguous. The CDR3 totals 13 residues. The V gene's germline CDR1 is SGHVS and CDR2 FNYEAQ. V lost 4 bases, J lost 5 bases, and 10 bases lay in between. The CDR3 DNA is TGTGCCAGCAGCTCGCCCGGGCAAGATACGCAGTATTTT. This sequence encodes CASSSPGQDTQYF.

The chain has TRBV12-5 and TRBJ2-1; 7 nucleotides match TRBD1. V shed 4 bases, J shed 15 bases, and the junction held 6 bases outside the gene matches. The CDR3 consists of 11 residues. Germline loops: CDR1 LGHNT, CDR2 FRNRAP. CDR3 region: CASGYGQVAFF. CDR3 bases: TGTGCTAGTGGTTACGGACAGGTTGCGTTCTTC.

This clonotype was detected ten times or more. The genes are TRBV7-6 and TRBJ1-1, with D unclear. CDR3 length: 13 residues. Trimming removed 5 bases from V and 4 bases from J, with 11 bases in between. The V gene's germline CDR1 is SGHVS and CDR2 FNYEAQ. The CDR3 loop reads CASSDRIITEAFF. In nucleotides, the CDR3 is TGTGCCAGCAGCGACCGGATAATCACTGAAGCTTTCTTT.

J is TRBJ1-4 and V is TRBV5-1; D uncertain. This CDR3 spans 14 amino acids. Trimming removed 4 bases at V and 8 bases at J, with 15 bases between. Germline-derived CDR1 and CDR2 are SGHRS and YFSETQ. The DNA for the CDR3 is TGCGCCAGCAGCATCCGGGCCCGCGGGGAAAAACTGTTTTTT. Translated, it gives CASSIRARGEKLFF.

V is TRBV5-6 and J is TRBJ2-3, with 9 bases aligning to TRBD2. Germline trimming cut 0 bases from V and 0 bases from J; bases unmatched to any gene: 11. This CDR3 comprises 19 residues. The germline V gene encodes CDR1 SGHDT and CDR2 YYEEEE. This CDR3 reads CASSLDIAGDSLSTDTQYF. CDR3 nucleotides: TGTGCCAGCAGCTTGGATATAGCGGGGGATAGCCTAAGCACAGATACGCAGTATTTT.

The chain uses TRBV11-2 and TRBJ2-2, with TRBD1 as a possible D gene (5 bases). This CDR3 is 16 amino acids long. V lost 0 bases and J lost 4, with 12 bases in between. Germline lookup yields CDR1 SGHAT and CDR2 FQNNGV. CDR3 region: CASSLDLPGFTGELFF. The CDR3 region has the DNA TGTGCCAGCAGCTTAGATTTGCCAGGGTTCACCGGGGAGCTGTTTTTT.

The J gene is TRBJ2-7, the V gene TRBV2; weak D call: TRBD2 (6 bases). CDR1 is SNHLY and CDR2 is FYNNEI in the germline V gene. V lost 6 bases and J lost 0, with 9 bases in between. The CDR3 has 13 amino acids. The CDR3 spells CASREGSSYEQYV. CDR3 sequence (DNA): TGTGCCAGCAGGGAGGGGAGCTCCTACGAGCAGTACGTC.

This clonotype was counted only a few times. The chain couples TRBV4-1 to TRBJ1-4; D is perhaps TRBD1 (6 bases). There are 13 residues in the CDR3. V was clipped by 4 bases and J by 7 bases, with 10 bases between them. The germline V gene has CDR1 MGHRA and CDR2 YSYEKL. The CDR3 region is CASSLKGVEKLFF. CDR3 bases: TGCGCCAGCAGCCTAAAGGGGGTTGAAAAACTGTTTTTT.

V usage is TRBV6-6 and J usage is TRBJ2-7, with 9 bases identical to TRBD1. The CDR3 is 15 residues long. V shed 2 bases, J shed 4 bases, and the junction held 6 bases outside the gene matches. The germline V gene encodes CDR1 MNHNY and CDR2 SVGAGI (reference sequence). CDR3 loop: CASSYLTDRGYEQYF. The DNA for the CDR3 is TGTGCCAGCAGTTACCTCACCGACAGGGGGTACGAGCAGTACTTC.

In DNA, the CDR3 is TGTGCCAGCCACAAATTCTCCTACGAGCAGTACTTC. Translating gives CASHKFSYEQYF. V usage is TRBV6-1 and J usage is TRBJ2-7, with no clear D. This CDR3 has 12 residues. Germline loops: CDR1 MNHNS, CDR2 SASEGT. The V and J ends lost 8 bases and 0 bases respectively, with 8 bases between them.

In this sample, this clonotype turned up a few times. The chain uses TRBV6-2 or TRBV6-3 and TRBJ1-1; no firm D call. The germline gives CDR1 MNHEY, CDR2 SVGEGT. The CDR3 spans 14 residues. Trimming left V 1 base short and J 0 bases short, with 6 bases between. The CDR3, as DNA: TGTGCCAGCAGTTACTTCGGTATGAACACTGAAGCTTTCTTT. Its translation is CASSYFGMNTEAFF.

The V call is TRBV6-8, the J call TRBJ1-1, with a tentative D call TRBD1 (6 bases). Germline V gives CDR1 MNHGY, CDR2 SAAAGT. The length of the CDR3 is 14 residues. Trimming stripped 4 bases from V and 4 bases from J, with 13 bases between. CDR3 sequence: CASSSAGVATEAFF. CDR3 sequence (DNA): TGTGCCAGCAGTTCGGCAGGGGTGGCCACTGAAGCTTTCTTT.

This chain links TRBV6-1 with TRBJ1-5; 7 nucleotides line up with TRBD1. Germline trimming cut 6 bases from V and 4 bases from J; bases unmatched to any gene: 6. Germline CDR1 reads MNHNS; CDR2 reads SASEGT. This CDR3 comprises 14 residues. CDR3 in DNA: TGTGCCAGCAGAAAGACAGGGCGGAATCAGCCCCAGCATTTT. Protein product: CASRKTGRNQPQHF.

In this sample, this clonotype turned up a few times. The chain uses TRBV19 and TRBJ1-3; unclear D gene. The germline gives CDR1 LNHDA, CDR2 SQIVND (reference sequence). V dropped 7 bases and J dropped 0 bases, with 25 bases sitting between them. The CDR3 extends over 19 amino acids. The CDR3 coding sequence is TGTGCCAGTACCCTTCCCCCGGAGCGCAAGGATACCTCTGGAAACACCATATATTTT. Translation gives CASTLPPERKDTSGNTIYF.

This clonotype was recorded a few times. In nucleotides, the CDR3 is TGTGCCAGCAGCTTAGTAGGGACTAGTGGAGAGACCCAGTACTTC. Protein: CASSLVGTSGETQYF. The chain employs TRBV7-2 and TRBJ2-5; 8 bases are a match to TRBD2. The CDR3 runs 15 residues. Germline values: CDR1 SGHTA, CDR2 FQGNSA. J was trimmed by 4 bases and V by 1 base; bases with no gene match: 5.

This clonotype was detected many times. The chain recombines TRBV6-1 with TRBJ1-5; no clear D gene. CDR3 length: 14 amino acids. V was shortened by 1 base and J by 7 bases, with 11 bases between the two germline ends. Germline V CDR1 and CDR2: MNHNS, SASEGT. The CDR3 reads CASSEVVGLQPQHF. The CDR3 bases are TGTGCCAGCAGTGAAGTGGTGGGTTTGCAGCCCCAGCATTTT.